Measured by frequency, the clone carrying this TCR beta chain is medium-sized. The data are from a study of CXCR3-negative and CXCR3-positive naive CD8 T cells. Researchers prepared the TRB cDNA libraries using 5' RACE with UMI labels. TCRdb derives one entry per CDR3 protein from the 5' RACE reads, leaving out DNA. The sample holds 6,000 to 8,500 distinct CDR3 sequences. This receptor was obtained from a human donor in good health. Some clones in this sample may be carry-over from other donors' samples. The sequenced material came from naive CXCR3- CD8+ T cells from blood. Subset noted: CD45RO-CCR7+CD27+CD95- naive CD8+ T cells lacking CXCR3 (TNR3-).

The CDR3 here is CASGDLGGKETQYF. V gene TRBV28 combines with J gene TRBJ2-5; TCRdb indicates TRBD2, and absent DNA this call remains unverified. The germline CDR1 and CDR2 sequences are MDHEN and SYDVKM. The CDR3 runs 14 residues.